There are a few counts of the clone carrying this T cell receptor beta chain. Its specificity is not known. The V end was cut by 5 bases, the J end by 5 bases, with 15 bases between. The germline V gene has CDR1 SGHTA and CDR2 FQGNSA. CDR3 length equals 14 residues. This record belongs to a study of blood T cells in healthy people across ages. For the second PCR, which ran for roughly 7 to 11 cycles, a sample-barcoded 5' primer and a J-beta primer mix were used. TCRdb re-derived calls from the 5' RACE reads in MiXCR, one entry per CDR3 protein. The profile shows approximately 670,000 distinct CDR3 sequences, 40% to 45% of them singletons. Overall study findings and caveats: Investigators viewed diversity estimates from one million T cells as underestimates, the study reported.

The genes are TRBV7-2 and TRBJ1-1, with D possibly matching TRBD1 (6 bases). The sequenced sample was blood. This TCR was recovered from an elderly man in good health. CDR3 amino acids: CASSLKRRGTEAFF. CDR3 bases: TGTGCCAGCAGCCTAAAACGAAGGGGGACTGAAGCTTTCTTT. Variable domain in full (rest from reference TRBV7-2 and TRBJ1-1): GAGVSQSPSNKVTEKGKDVELRCDPISGHTALYWYRQSLGQGLEFLIYFQGNSAPDKSGLPSDRFSAERTGGSVSTLTIQRTQQEDSAVYLCASSLKRRGTEAFFGQGTRLTVV.